The source of this TCR beta chain is a study of cytomegalovirus exposure and HLA in healthy donors. Looking at the study overall: Researchers found that about 84% of about 400 genotyped donors fell within the Caucasian-associated ancestry cluster. Notes on the study in general: It was in a later analysis that TCR association rates were seen to vary by HLA locus, highest for DRB1 and lowest for HLA-C. Common viral pathogens (according to a later analysis) appeared linked to several of the most significant clusters.

The PCR used 60 Vbeta and 13 Jbeta primers. The repertoire was sequenced with immunoSEQ multiplex PCR; TCRdb's copy has only in-frame clones and lacks some. The sample shows about 120,000 clones, approximately 84% of them seen only once. Trimming left V 3 bases short and J 6 bases short, with 14 bases between. Germline-derived CDR1 and CDR2 are GTSNPN and SVGIG (reference sequence). The CDR3 consists of 13 residues. Comments on this clone: The antigen is unknown.

The material sequenced was PBMCs. This chain links TRBV30 with TRBJ1-2; a possible D gene is TRBD1 (6 bases). The sequence derives from a man aged 45 to 65 in good health and CMV-seronegative. The CDR3 nucleotides are TGTGCCTGGAGGGAGAGGGGGTACGATGGCTACACCTTC. This sequence encodes CAWRERGYDGYTF.